This paragraph covers one TCR beta chain sequence. Its antigen is unidentified. This specimen belongs to a study of T cell repertoires in cytomegalovirus infection. Each CDR3 protein is one row after TCRdb ran MiXCR on the reads. The sample consists of around 430,000 distinct CDR3 sequences, about two fifths of them appearing once. The V and J ends lost 5 bases and 15 bases respectively, with 17 bases between them. Per the germline V gene, CDR1 is SGHTA and CDR2 is FQGNSA. This CDR3 has 12 amino acids. The genes are TRBV7-2 and TRBJ2-1, with D possibly being TRBD1 or TRBD2 (5 bases each). The starting material was cultured PBMCs, obtained from culture after CMV antigen stimulation. The TCR was taken from a human donor in good health (CMV status not recorded). Some clones in this sample may be carry-over from other donors' samples. The CDR3 loop reads CASSMPGTAGFF. CDR3 bases: TGTGCCAGCAGCATGCCCGGGACCGCAGGGTTCTTC.